One sample yielded the 29 T cell receptor beta chains listed below, sequenced in a study of shared clonotypes between healthy human individuals. Sequencing used immunoSEQ multiplex PCR; TCRdb keeps in-frame clones, though not all of them. The table records approximately 2,300,000 clones, 92% of them present only once. Sequenced: naive CD4+ T cells from PBMCs. Subset given: CD45RA+ positively selected. The receptors shown here come from a man between 18 and 29 years old in good health. Some clones in this sample may be carry-over from other donors' samples.

The chain has TRBV28 and TRBJ2-4, with 7 bases that match TRBD1. Germline CDR1 is MDHEN and CDR2 is SYDVKM. This CDR3 has 17 amino acids. The V gene end was trimmed by 4 bases and the J gene end by 0 bases; junction bases not matched to a gene: 9. The CDR3: CASSSPTGAKAKNIQYF. For the CDR3, the DNA is TGTGCCAGCAGTTCCCCCACAGGGGCCAAAGCCAAAAACATTCAGTACTTC. The full variable domain, with the rest looked up from reference TRBV28 and TRBJ2-4, is DVKVTQSSRYLVKRTGEKVFLECVQDMDHENMFWYRQDPGLGLRLIYFSYDVKMKEKGDIPEGYSVSREKKERFSLILESASTNQTSMYLCASSSPTGAKAKNIQYFGAGTRLSVL.

The rearrangement joins TRBV28 to TRBJ2-1; TRBD1 matches at 7 bases. CDR1 is MDHEN and CDR2 is SYDVKM in the germline V gene. CDR3 length equals 11 residues. V lost 3 bases, J lost 15 bases, and 5 bases stayed unmatched. CDR3 sequence (DNA): TGTGCCAGCAGTTTTTGGGACAGTACGTTCTTC. As protein: CASSFWDSTFF.

V is TRBV30 and J is TRBJ2-7; TRBD1 or TRBD2 may be the D gene (5 bases each). The ends were cut back, 7 bases at V and 0 bases at J, with 16 bases in the middle. The germline V gene encodes CDR1 GTSNPN and CDR2 SVGIG (reference sequence). This CDR3 has 14 residues. The CDR3 reads CASTRDRSSYEQYF. CDR3 DNA: TGTGCCTCCACCCGGGACCGAAGCTCCTACGAGCAGTACTTC. Full variable domain (rest looked up from reference TRBV30 and TRBJ2-7): SQTIHQWPATLVQPVGSPLSLECTVEGTSNPNLYWYRQAAGRGLQLLFYSVGIGQISSEVPQNLSASRPQDRQFILSSKKLLLSDSGFYLCASTRDRSSYEQYFGPGTRLTVT.

The rearrangement joins TRBV28 to TRBJ1-3; the D gene is possibly TRBD1 (6 bases). CDR1 is MDHEN, CDR2 SYDVKM, per germline. Deletions cut 6 bases from V and 9 bases from J, with 21 bases between. CDR3 length: 15 residues. The CDR3 DNA follows: TGTGCCAGCAGCCCACCGGACAGAGTCGGTGGCACCATATATTTT. Translated, it gives CASSPPDRVGGTIYF.

The rearrangement links TRBV7-8 to TRBJ1-2, with 9 bases matching TRBD1. Germline CDR1 and CDR2: SGHVS and FQNEAQ. Losses at the gene ends were 2 bases for V and 1 base for J; bases not matched to a gene: 2. The CDR3 is made up of 15 amino acids. CDR3: CASSLQGQGNYGYTF. The CDR3 coding sequence is TGTGCCAGCAGCTTACAGGGACAGGGTAACTATGGCTACACCTTC.

The chain links TRBV18 to TRBJ2-5, with 10 bases matching TRBD1. V gave up 3 bases and J gave up 7 bases; unmatched junction bases: 8. Germline V gene sequence: CDR1 KGHSH, CDR2 LQKENI. The CDR3 has 15 residues. This CDR3 is CASSPIPGQGTTQYF. In DNA form, the CDR3 reads TGTGCCAGCTCACCGATCCCGGGACAGGGGACGACCCAGTACTTC.

The table lists this clone with a few counts. The chain carries TRBV28 and TRBJ1-4, with D perhaps TRBD1 (6 bases). V lost 1 base, J lost 3 bases, and 12 bases lay in between. The germline gives CDR1 MDHEN, CDR2 SYDVKM. The CDR3 length is 16 residues. The CDR3 region has the DNA TGTGCCAGCAGTTTATTTTCGGGGGCTGCTAATGAAAAACTGTTTTTT. This translates into CASSLFSGAANEKLFF.

V is TRBV6-5 and J is TRBJ2-2, with 7 bases lining up with TRBD2. CDR3 length: 15 residues. V was clipped by 6 bases and J by 0 bases; unmatched bases: 4. Per the germline V gene, CDR1 is MNHEY and CDR2 is SVGAGI. Here the CDR3 DNA reads TGTGCCAGCAGCCCTGGGGGGGCGAACACCGGGGAGCTGTTTTTT. This codes for CASSPGGANTGELFF.

The chain links TRBV5-1 to TRBJ2-7; D is undetermined. The CDR3 spans 12 residues. V dropped 1 base and J dropped 5 bases, with 7 bases sitting between them. Germline V gene lookup returns CDR1 SGHRS and CDR2 YFSETQ. The CDR3 DNA reads as TGCGCCAGCAGCTTGAATCCGAACGAGCAGTACTTC. It yields the protein CASSLNPNEQYF.

This clone was picked up one time. This chain links TRBV5-1 with TRBJ1-5; D might be TRBD1 (5 bases). Between the trimmed V and J ends, which lost 0 bases and 9 bases, there was a span of 16 bases. CDR3 length equals 15 residues. Per germline, CDR1 SGHRS and CDR2 YFSETQ. The CDR3 DNA reads TGCGCCAGCAGCTTGGAGCAGGGCCAAATGTGGCCCCAGCATTTT. It translates to CASSLEQGQMWPQHF.

The chain combines TRBV9 with TRBJ2-7; 10 bases agree with TRBD2. The CDR3 extends over 14 amino acids. Germline V gene lookup returns CDR1 SGDLS and CDR2 YYNGEE. V gave up 3 bases and J gave up 5 bases; unmatched junction bases: 5. The CDR3 nucleotides read TGTGCCAGCAGCGCGAGACTAGCGGGCCACGAGCAGTACTTC. This encodes CASSARLAGHEQYF.

The chain has TRBV5-1 and TRBJ2-7; D uncertain. Germline values: CDR1 SGHRS, CDR2 YFSETQ. The V and J ends lost 4 bases and 0 bases respectively, with 20 bases between them. This CDR3 spans 17 amino acids. The DNA for the CDR3 is TGCGCCAGCAGCCCTACTACACAGAGTTACAGCTCCTACGAGCAGTACTTC. Residues: CASSPTTQSYSSYEQYF.

As concerns this clone: Other DNA sequences of this sample code for an identical CDR3. The chain employs TRBV9 and TRBJ2-2, with D tentatively TRBD1 or TRBD2 (6 bases each). This CDR3 contains 14 residues. The V end lost 0 bases, the J end lost 6 bases, and 9 bases lay between the germline ends. CDR1 and CDR2 (germline): SGDLS, YYNGEE. CDR3 sequence (DNA): TGTGCCAGCAGCGTAGAGGGGGAGGCCGGGGAGCTGTTTTTT. Protein sequence: CASSVEGEAGELFF. Looking up the rest from reference TRBV9 and TRBJ2-2 gives the full variable domain: DSGVTQTPKHLITATGQRVTLRCSPRSGDLSVYWYQQSLDQGLQFLIQYYNGEERAKGNILERFSAQQFPDLHSELNLSSLELGDSALYFCASSVEGEAGELFFGEGSRLTVL.

The J gene is TRBJ2-5, the V gene TRBV7-7, with 10 positions matching TRBD1. The junction had 11 bases not matched to a gene; V was cut back by 5 bases and J by 5 bases. Germline CDR1 and CDR2: SSHAT and FNYEAQ (reference sequence). The CDR3 consists of 16 residues. Written as DNA, the CDR3 is TGTGCCAGCAGCCCCCCAGGGACAGGGGCAGGGGAGACCCAGTACTTC. Its protein is CASSPPGTGAGETQYF.

V and J are TRBV2 and TRBJ2-5, with D tentatively TRBD1 (5 bases). CDR1 and CDR2 from the germline V gene are SNHLY and FYNNEI. CDR3 length equals 17 residues. V was pared by 1 base and J by 2 bases, with 17 bases between. The CDR3 DNA sequence: TGTGCCAGCAGTGAAGTTTTGTACAGGCTAATACAAGAGACCCAGTACTTC. This sequence encodes CASSEVLYRLIQETQYF.

This rearrangement joins TRBV25-1 to TRBJ1-2, with 7 bases that match TRBD1. V lost 4 bases to trimming and J lost 8 bases; unmatched junction nucleotides: 1. CDR1 MGHDK and CDR2 SYGVNS come from the germline V gene. The CDR3 covers 11 residues. CDR3 loop: CASSGGQGYTF. The CDR3, as DNA: TGTGCCAGCAGTGGGGGACAGGGCTACACCTTC.

V gene TRBV6-1 combines with J gene TRBJ1-2; weak D call: TRBD1 (6 bases). V was shortened by 8 bases and J by 5 bases, with 15 bases between the two germline ends. Germline V gene data show CDR1 as MNHNS and CDR2 as SASEGT. The CDR3 covers 13 residues. CDR3 nucleotide sequence: TGTGCCAGCTCGACAGGCCCAGTGTATGGCTACACCTTC. Protein: CASSTGPVYGYTF.

The chain joins TRBV13 to TRBJ1-3; D possibly corresponds to TRBD1 (6 bases). Germline CDR1 reads PRHDT; CDR2 reads FYEKMQ (reference sequence). V was shortened by 5 bases and J by 8 bases, with 13 bases between the two germline ends. This CDR3 comprises 13 residues. CDR3 region: CASSAGQLDTIYF. The CDR3 nucleotides are TGTGCCAGCAGCGCCGGACAGCTGGACACCATATATTTT. The whole variable domain, remainder taken from reference TRBV13 and TRBJ1-3, is AAGVIQSPRHLIKEKRETATLKCYPIPRHDTVYWYQQGPGQDPQFLISFYEKMQSDKGSIPDRFSAQQFSDYHSELNMSSLELGDSALYFCASSAGQLDTIYFGEGSWLTVV.

CDR3 sequence: CASSVHQKTSYGYTF. CDR3 bases: TGTGCCAGCAGCGTTCACCAGAAGACAAGTTATGGCTACACCTTC. The genes are TRBV14 and TRBJ1-2, with unresolved D. Trimming removed 5 bases at V and 5 bases at J, with 18 bases between. The V gene's germline CDR1 is SGHDN and CDR2 FVKESK. There are 15 residues in the CDR3.

This chain links TRBV18 with TRBJ2-7; D not resolved. Deletions cut 3 bases from V and 0 bases from J, with 12 bases between. The length of the CDR3 is 15 residues. The germline CDR1 and CDR2 sequences are KGHSH and LQKENI. The chain's CDR3 is CASSPDRTYSYEQYF. In DNA form, the CDR3 reads TGTGCCAGCTCACCCGATCGAACTTACTCCTACGAGCAGTACTTC.

The rearrangement uses TRBV5-6 and TRBJ1-1; D is unclear. Per germline, CDR1 SGHDT and CDR2 YYEEEE. CDR3 length: 12 amino acids. V lost 3 bases and J 5 bases, leaving 8 bases between the germline ends. Here the CDR3 DNA reads TGTGCCAGCAGCTACTTGGGGACTGAAGCTTTCTTT. Translated, it gives CASSYLGTEAFF. The full variable domain, completed using reference TRBV5-6 and TRBJ1-1, is DAGVTQSPTHLIKTRGQQVTLRCSPKSGHDTVSWYQQALGQGPQFIFQYYEEEERQRGNFPDRFSGHQFPNYSSELNVNALLLGDSALYLCASSYLGTEAFFGQGTRLTVV.

This clone was picked up a small number of times. The chain has TRBV5-4 and TRBJ1-2; 9 bases agree with TRBD1. The length of the CDR3 is 15 residues. V gave up 2 bases and J gave up 1 base; unmatched junction bases: 3. Germline assignment: CDR1 SGHNT and CDR2 YYREEE (reference sequence). The CDR3 coding sequence is TGTGCCAGCAGCTTCACGACAGGGGGTAACTATGGCTACACCTTC. Protein product: CASSFTTGGNYGYTF.

The chain carries TRBV4-1 and TRBJ1-4; D is unresolved. The CDR3 loop spans 16 amino acids. Germline CDR1 and CDR2: MGHRA and YSYEKL. The ends were cut back, 4 bases at V and 5 bases at J, with 17 bases in the middle. CDR3 residues: CASSLYLTSENEKLFF. DNA for the CDR3: TGCGCCAGCAGCCTATACCTGACGTCTGAAAATGAAAAACTGTTTTTT.

A single count supports this clone. V usage is TRBV9 and J usage is TRBJ1-2, with D perhaps matching TRBD1 (5 bases). Germline-derived CDR1 and CDR2 are SGDLS and YYNGEE. The CDR3 is 14 residues long. Trimming took off 3 bases at V and 4 bases at J, with 13 bases between the two ends. CDR3 coding DNA: TGTGCCAGCAGCGATCCCGTCAGGGCCTATGGCTACACCTTC. It translates to CASSDPVRAYGYTF.

The chain combines TRBV5-1 with TRBJ2-1; 9 bases align to TRBD2. Germline V gene sequence: CDR1 SGHRS, CDR2 YFSETQ. The CDR3 loop spans 17 amino acids. Losses at the gene ends were 0 bases for V and 4 bases for J; bases not matched to a gene: 8. As DNA, the CDR3 is TGCGCCAGCAGCTTGGACCCGGGCGGGAGGGGGTACAATGAGCAGTTCTTC. Protein: CASSLDPGGRGYNEQFF.

The genes are TRBV29-1 and TRBJ2-7; tentatively, D is TRBD1 (6 bases). The CDR3 runs 14 residues. CDR1 and CDR2 (germline): SQVTM, ANQGSEA. V gave up 4 bases and J gave up 6 bases, with 19 bases separating them. CDR3 loop: CSVASGGDVGEQYF. DNA of the CDR3: TGCAGCGTTGCGTCTGGGGGCGACGTAGGCGAGCAGTACTTC.

This chain uses TRBV18 with TRBJ2-7; D is ambiguous. V lost 3 bases to trimming and J lost 6 bases, with 12 bases between them. The CDR3 spans 13 residues. Germline V gene data show CDR1 as KGHSH and CDR2 as LQKENI. The CDR3 sequence is CASSPVGPFEQYF. For the CDR3, the DNA is TGTGCCAGCTCACCTGTCGGCCCCTTCGAGCAGTACTTC.

This clone was detected only a few times. The rearrangement uses TRBV19 and TRBJ2-1, with TRBD2 identical over 13 bases. There are 16 residues in the CDR3. The V and J ends lost 5 bases and 5 bases, in that order; junction bases with no gene match: 6. In germline, CDR1 is LNHDA, CDR2 SQIVND (reference sequence). This chain's CDR3 is CASSVTGTSGNNEQFF. CDR3 nucleotide sequence: TGTGCCAGTAGTGTCACCGGGACTAGCGGGAACAATGAGCAGTTCTTC.

To note about this clone: Germline and junction disagree at one end, which may indicate a read error. The chain combines TRBV20-1 with TRBJ2-3; perhaps TRBD1 as D (5 bases). Per the germline V gene, CDR1 is DFQATT and CDR2 is SNEGSKA (reference sequence). This CDR3 has 11 amino acids. As DNA, the CDR3 is TGCAGTGCTAAGGGTACAGGTACGCAGTATTTT. Translated: CSAKGTGTQYF.